This note documents a single TCR beta chain sequence. The antigen is unknown. This entry comes from a study of cytomegalovirus exposure and HLA in healthy donors. Sequenced by immunoSEQ multiplex PCR; TCRdb stores in-frame clones only, minus some. The sample includes roughly 71,000 clones, 94% seen only once; the top ten take 0.5% to 0.65%. Study-wide results and limits: Reportedly, diagnosis of cytomegalovirus status by the classifier showed high specificity and sensitivity. There were fewer than 200 TCR beta chains listed as cytomegalovirus-associated.

This TCR was recovered from a woman aged 18-29 years in good health and CMV-seronegative. Input material: PBMCs.

CDR3 in DNA: TGTGCCAGCAGCTTAGACGGGACAGGGATCTACAATGAGCAGTTCTTC. Protein: CASSLDGTGIYNEQFF. The chain employs TRBV7-2 and TRBJ2-1, with TRBD1 matching over 9 bases. This CDR3 has 16 residues. The germline V gene has CDR1 SGHTA and CDR2 FQGNSA. J was trimmed by 3 bases and V by 1 base; bases with no gene match: 4.